This T cell receptor (beta chain) was sequenced in a study of early T cells in non-severe SARS-CoV-2 infection. Unique molecular identifiers were added to individual cDNA molecules. TCRdb recomputed calls from the 5' RACE reads with MiXCR, one row per CDR3 protein. The data show 60,000 or so distinct CDR3 sequences, approximately 13% seen once. CDR3 size: 14 residues. Trimming at V came to 1 base and at J to 1 base, leaving 4 bases not matched to a gene. Germline CDR1 and CDR2: SQVTM and ANQGSEA. The table lists this clonotype with a few counts. The source material was whole blood. The chain couples TRBV29-1 to TRBJ2-7, with TRBD2 matching over 7 bases. The TCR sequence derives from an adult who was a healthcare worker with PCR-confirmed SARS-CoV-2 infection or an uninfected control (not recorded which). CDR3 sequence (DNA): TGCAGCGTTGAAGGGCTAGCGGCATCCTACGAGCAGTACTTC. Protein product: CSVEGLAASYEQYF.